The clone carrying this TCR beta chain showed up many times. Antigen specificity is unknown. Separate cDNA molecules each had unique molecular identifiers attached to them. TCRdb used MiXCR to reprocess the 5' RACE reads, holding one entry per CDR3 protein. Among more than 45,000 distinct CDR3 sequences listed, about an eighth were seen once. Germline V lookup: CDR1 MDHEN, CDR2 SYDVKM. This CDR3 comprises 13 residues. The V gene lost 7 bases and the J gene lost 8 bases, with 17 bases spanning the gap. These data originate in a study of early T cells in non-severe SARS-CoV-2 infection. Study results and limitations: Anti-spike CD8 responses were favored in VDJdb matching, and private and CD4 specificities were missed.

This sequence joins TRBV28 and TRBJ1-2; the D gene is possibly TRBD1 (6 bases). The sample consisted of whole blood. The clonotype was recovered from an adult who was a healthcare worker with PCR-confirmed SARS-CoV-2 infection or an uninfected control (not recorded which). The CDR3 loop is CASTVQAGDGYTF. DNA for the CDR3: TGTGCCAGCACCGTACAGGCAGGGGACGGCTACACCTTC.